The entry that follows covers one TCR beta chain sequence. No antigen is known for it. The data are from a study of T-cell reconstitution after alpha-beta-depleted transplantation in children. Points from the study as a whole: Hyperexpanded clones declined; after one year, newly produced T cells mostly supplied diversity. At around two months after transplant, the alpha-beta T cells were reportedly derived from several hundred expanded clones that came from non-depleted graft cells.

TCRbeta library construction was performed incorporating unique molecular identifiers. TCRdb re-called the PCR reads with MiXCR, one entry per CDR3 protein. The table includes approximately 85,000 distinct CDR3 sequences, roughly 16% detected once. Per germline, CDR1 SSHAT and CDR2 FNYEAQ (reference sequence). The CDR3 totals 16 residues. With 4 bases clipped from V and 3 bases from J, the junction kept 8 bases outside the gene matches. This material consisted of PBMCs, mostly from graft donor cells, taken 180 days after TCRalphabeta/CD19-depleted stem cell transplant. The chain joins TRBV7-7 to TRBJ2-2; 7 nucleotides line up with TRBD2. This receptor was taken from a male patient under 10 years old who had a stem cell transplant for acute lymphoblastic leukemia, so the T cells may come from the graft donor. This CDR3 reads CASSSSGAGYTGELFF. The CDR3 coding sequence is TGTGCCAGCAGCTCAAGCGGGGCAGGGTACACCGGGGAGCTGTTTTTT.